The rows below give T cell receptor beta chains drawn from one sample of a study of cytomegalovirus exposure and HLA in healthy donors. Profiling relied on immunoSEQ multiplex PCR, and the TCRdb table lists in-frame clones only, not all of them. Among 90,000 or so clones listed, roughly 60% were seen once. The sequenced sample consisted of PBMCs. These receptors were taken from a boy between 10 and 17 years old in good health and CMV-seropositive. Each CDR3 is given with its conserved first and last residue. The order of the fields is clone size, D gene, J gene, V gene, CDR3 DNA, CDR3 protein. The D gene is left open where the match is weak. Some rows have no size entry. The others give once, few or many, or a class for an expanded clone.

>.|.|TRBJ2-3|TRBV7-7
TGTGCTAGCAGCTCCGACCGACTAGATACGCAGTATTTT
CASSSDRLDTQYF
>.|.|TRBJ2-7|TRBV4-1
TGCGCCAGCAGCCAAGGTTTCGAGCAGTACTTC
CASSQGFEQYF
>.|TRBD2|TRBJ2-1|TRBV5-1
TGCGCCAGCGGTTTGGAGGAGGGAGGGTACAATGAGCAGTTCTTC
CASGLEEGGYNEQFF
>.|TRBD1|TRBJ2-7|TRBV6-5
TGTGCCAGCAGTTCGGGACAGAGTCCCTACGAGCAGTACTTC
CASSSGQSPYEQYF
>.|TRBD1|TRBJ1-2|TRBV5-6
TGTGCCAGCAGCTTACTAACAGGGGATTCGGGCTACACCTTC
CASSLLTGDSGYTF
>once|.|TRBJ2-1|TRBV4-2
TGTGCCAGCAGCCAAGATCTGACTCGGTACAATGAGCAGTTCTTC
CASSQDLTRYNEQFF
>.|.|TRBJ2-3|TRBV29-1
TGCAGCCTCGCGCTGGCAGATACGCAGTATTTT
CSLALADTQYF
>.|.|TRBJ2-5|TRBV30
TGTGCCTGGAGTGTACGTCGGGGGTTAGAGACCCAGTACTTC
CAWSVRRGLETQYF
>.|.|TRBJ1-5|TRBV19
TGTGCCAGATTACAACGGCTACCGGGGTCCAATCAGCCCCAGCATTTT
CARLQRLPGSNQPQHF
>.|.|TRBJ1-1|TRBV19
TGTGCCAGTAGTAGCCGACAGGCGGGAGGCACTGAAGCTTTCTTT
CASSSRQAGGTEAFF
>.|TRBD2|TRBJ2-7|TRBV19
TGTGCCAGTAGTATCGGCCTAGCGGGAGGGATAAGCTACGAGCAGTACTTC
CASSIGLAGGISYEQYF
>once|.|TRBJ1-2|TRBV7-8
TGTGCCAGCAGCCCGACTTCGGGGGGGATCTATGGCTACACCTTC
CASSPTSGGIYGYTF
>.|.|TRBJ2-7|TRBV2
TGTGCCAGCAGCCTAGGGGGATCCTACGAGCAGTACTTC
CASSLGGSYEQYF
>.|TRBD1|TRBJ2-1|TRBV5-1
TGCGCCAGCAGCTTACCCGGGACAGGGCTCAACAATGAGCAGTTCTTC
CASSLPGTGLNNEQFF
>.|.|TRBJ1-5|TRBV6-6
TGTGCCAGCAGCCATAACAGCATTCAGCCCCAGAATTTT
CASSHNSIQPQNF
>.|.|TRBJ1-6|TRBV30
TGTGCCTGGGCACAAGAATCACCCCTCCACTTT
CAWAQESPLHF
>few|TRBD1|TRBJ1-2|TRBV6-5
TGTGCCAGCAGTAGGGACAGGGGTGATGGCTACACCTTC
CASSRDRGDGYTF
>.|TRBD1|TRBJ2-3|TRBV7-9
TGTGCCAGCAGCGCGGACAGGGAAGGCTACACCACAGATACGCAGTATTTT
CASSADREGYTTDTQYF
>.|.|TRBJ2-1|TRBV5-1
TGCGCCAGCGGCGCCGTGGCGGGGGCCGGGAATGAGCAGTTCTTC
CASGAVAGAGNEQFF
>.|.|TRBJ2-7|TRBV4-2
TGTGCCAGCAGCCAAGGGGGGGGCGACTTTTACGAGCAGTACTTC
CASSQGGGDFYEQYF
>.|.|TRBJ1-4|TRBV19
TGTGCCAGCCGGTTGTCTGATGAAAAACTGTTTTTT
CASRLSDEKLFF
>few|.|TRBJ1-2|TRBV19
TGTGCCAGTAGTGTCCAGGGGTCGGTCCCTGGCTACACCTTC
CASSVQGSVPGYTF
>few|TRBD2|TRBJ2-6|TRBV19
TGTGCCAGACCCCATAGCGGGGGGGTGTTTCAACGCTCTGGGGCCAACGTCCTGACTTTC
CARPHSGGVFQRSGANVLTF
>few|TRBD1|TRBJ1-1|TRBV6-1
TGTGCCAGCAGTGAGACAGGGAGCACTGAAGCTTTCTTT
CASSETGSTEAFF
>.|.|TRBJ1-6|TRBV19
TGTGCCAGTAGTGGTGTACAGGGAGGGGGTGGTTCACCCCTCCACTTT
CASSGVQGGGGSPLHF
>.|.|TRBJ2-2|TRBV27
TGTGCCAGCAGCCGAACAGGGTCCGGGGAGCTGTTTTTT
CASSRTGSGELFF
>.|TRBD1|TRBJ1-2|TRBV6-5
TGTGCCAGCAGGGACAGGGCTAACTATGGCTACACCTTC
CASRDRANYGYTF
>.|.|TRBJ2-3|TRBV10-2
TGCGCCAGCCTCCTCCTGCAGTATTTT
CASLLLQYF
>.|TRBD1|TRBJ2-1|TRBV11-3
TGTGCCAGCAGCTTAACCACGGGGACAGGGTCCTACAATGAGCAGTTCTTC
CASSLTTGTGSYNEQFF
>few|TRBD1|TRBJ2-6|TRBV11-3
TGTGCCATCTCAGAATGGGGGACAGGGCCAATCTCTGGGGCCAACGTCCTGACTTTC
CAISEWGTGPISGANVLTF
>.|.|TRBJ1-6|TRBV5-6
TGTGCCAGCAGCCGCTTCACAGGGAGCTCCTATAATTCACCCCTCCACTTT
CASSRFTGSSYNSPLHF
>few|TRBD1|TRBJ2-7|TRBV5-1
TGCGCCAGCAGCTTGTACGGGACAGGGGGGAACGAGCAGTACTTC
CASSLYGTGGNEQYF
>.|.|TRBJ1-1|TRBV6-6
TGTGCCAGCAGTTACTCCACACAGGGTACGGCTTTCTTT
CASSYSTQGTAFF
>once|.|TRBJ1-1|TRBV28
TGTGCCAGCAGCTTACAGGCTTTGAACACTGAAGCTTTCTTT
CASSLQALNTEAFF
>.|TRBD1|TRBJ2-7|TRBV5-1
TGCGCCAGCAGCTCGGACAGGTTATCCTACGAGCAGTACTTC
CASSSDRLSYEQYF
>few|.|TRBJ2-7|TRBV7-6
TGTGCCAGCAGCAATAACCAGGGGAAAGGATTTGGCGAGCAGTACTTC
CASSNNQGKGFGEQYF
>.|TRBD1|TRBJ2-1|TRBV30
TGTGCCTTCGTCCCCCGGGACAGGGCTTACAATGAGCAGTTCTTC
CAFVPRDRAYNEQFF
>.|TRBD1|TRBJ2-2|TRBV7-6
TGTGCCAGCAGCTTAGGGACAGGGGATCCCACCGGGGAGCTGTTTTTT
CASSLGTGDPTGELFF
>.|TRBD1|TRBJ2-7|TRBV28
TGTGCCAGCAGTTATATGCCGGGACAGGGGGCCTACGAGCAGTACTTC
CASSYMPGQGAYEQYF
>.|TRBD1|TRBJ1-1|TRBV27
TGTGCCAGCATTCCAGGGGGCCGAACGGGGAACACTGAAGCTTTCTTT
CASIPGGRTGNTEAFF
>.|TRBD2|TRBJ2-3|TRBV5-1
TGCGCCAGCAGCATTAGCGGGGGCGGCACAGATACGCAGTATTTT
CASSISGGGTDTQYF